This entry lists 15 T cell receptor beta chains sequenced from one sample in a study of blood T cell repertoires in COVID-19. The assay was immunoSEQ multiplex PCR, and TCRdb's table has in-frame clones only and misses some. The profile shows around 69,000 clones, about four fifths of them singletons. Input material: peripheral blood. All receptors come from a man over 45 with active COVID-19.

The chain carries TRBV7-8 and TRBJ1-3; TRBD1 is a possible D gene (6 bases). The CDR3 runs 15 residues. The V gene's germline CDR1 is SGHVS and CDR2 FQNEAQ. The V end lost 3 bases, the J end lost 2 bases, and 11 bases lay between the germline ends. CDR3 sequence (DNA): TGTGCCAGCAGCTTGGGGGCGGGGGCTGGAAACACCATATATTTT. This sequence encodes CASSLGAGAGNTIYF.

J is TRBJ1-5 and V is TRBV7-2, with TRBD1 matching over 9 bases. The CDR3 sequence is 16 residues long. With 5 bases clipped from V and 3 bases from J, the junction kept 8 bases outside the gene matches. The germline V gene encodes CDR1 SGHTA and CDR2 FQGNSA. The CDR3 DNA reads as TGTGCCAGCAGCATACTGGGGACAGGGAACAATCAGCCCCAGCATTTT. Its translation: CASSILGTGNNQPQHF.

The rearrangement joins TRBV7-2 to TRBJ1-1, with TRBD1 matching over 9 bases. Losses at the gene ends were 3 bases for V and 7 bases for J; bases not matched to a gene: 0. CDR3 length: 12 amino acids. From germline, CDR1 is SGHTA and CDR2 FQGNSA. Here the CDR3 DNA reads TGTGCCAGCAGCTTGGACAGGGGTGAAGCTTTCTTT. Translated: CASSLDRGEAFF.

The V call is TRBV5-5, the J call TRBJ2-7; D is perhaps TRBD1 (5 bases). V gave up 4 bases and J gave up 4 bases, with 9 bases separating them. This CDR3 contains 12 residues. Germline V gene lookup returns CDR1 SGHKS and CDR2 YYEKEE (reference sequence). The CDR3 DNA reads as TGTGCCAGCAGCCCTTACAGGTACGAGCAGTACTTC. It yields the protein CASSPYRYEQYF.

The chain combines TRBV7-2 with TRBJ1-2; D not resolved. The V end lost 7 bases, the J end lost 8 bases, and 14 bases lay between the germline ends. The CDR3 contains 12 residues. Germline V gene data show CDR1 as SGHTA and CDR2 as FQGNSA. CDR3 residues: CASTPRGFGYTF. DNA of the CDR3: TGTGCCAGCACCCCCCGCGGGTTCGGCTACACCTTC.

The gene calls are TRBV27 and TRBJ2-2, with 7 positions matching TRBD2. V dropped 1 base and J dropped 5; count of bases not matched to a gene: 7. Germline values: CDR1 MNHEY, CDR2 SMNVEV (reference sequence). The CDR3 has 16 residues. The CDR3 loop reads CASSLWSGMGTGELFF. Written as DNA, the CDR3 is TGTGCCAGCAGTTTATGGAGCGGGATGGGTACCGGGGAGCTGTTTTTT.

In this sample, this clone turned up once. The chain recombines TRBV3-1 (or the pseudogene TRBV3-2) with TRBJ2-1; TRBD1 might be the D (6 bases). CDR3 length: 15 amino acids. V gave up 5 bases and J gave up 7 bases, with 18 bases separating them. Germline CDR1 is LGHDT and CDR2 is YNNKEL (reference sequence). The CDR3 here is CASSKLPGVGNEQFF. In nucleotides, the CDR3 is TGTGCCAGCAGCAAACTCCCAGGGGTGGGTAATGAGCAGTTCTTC.

The rearrangement links TRBV3-1 (or the pseudogene TRBV3-2) to TRBJ1-3; D is perhaps TRBD1 (5 bases). V was cut by 2 bases and J by 4 bases, with 9 bases left in between. This CDR3 has 14 residues. Germline V lookup: CDR1 LGHDT, CDR2 YNNKEL (reference sequence). CDR3 sequence: CASSQSGPGNTIYF. In DNA, the CDR3 is TGTGCCAGCAGCCAATCAGGGCCCGGAAACACCATATATTTT.

V gene TRBV5-1 combines with J gene TRBJ2-3; possibly TRBD2 for D (6 bases). The CDR3 totals 16 residues. Germline CDR1 SGHRS, CDR2 YFSETQ. V gave up 0 bases and J gave up 0 bases, with 11 bases separating them. The CDR3 protein is CASSLGGVGSTDTQYF. CDR3 sequence (DNA): TGCGCCAGCAGCTTGGGCGGGGTGGGGAGCACAGATACGCAGTATTTT.

This rearrangement joins TRBV19 to TRBJ2-1; possibly TRBD2 for D (6 bases). From germline, CDR1 is LNHDA and CDR2 SQIVND (reference sequence). Trimming took off 3 bases at V and 3 bases at J, with 12 bases between the two ends. This CDR3 contains 15 residues. The CDR3 protein is CASSIKLASYNEQFF. The CDR3 bases are TGTGCCAGTAGTATTAAGCTAGCGAGCTACAATGAGCAGTTCTTC. Full variable domain (remainder filled in from reference TRBV19 and TRBJ2-1): DGGITQSPKYLFRKEGQNVTLSCEQNLNHDAMYWYRQDPGQGLRLIYYSQIVNDFQKGDIAEGYSVSREKKESFPLTVTSAQKNPTAFYLCASSIKLASYNEQFFGPGTRLTVL.

The chain recombines TRBV6-2 or TRBV6-3 with TRBJ2-7; the match to TRBD1 covers 7 bases. The CDR3 is made up of 14 amino acids. Trimming cost V 2 bases and J 6 bases; bases outside gene matches: 7. Germline assignment: CDR1 MNHEY and CDR2 SVGEGT. As DNA, the CDR3 is TGTGCCAGCAGTTACGGGACAGACGTCAGCGAGCAGTACTTC. This sequence encodes CASSYGTDVSEQYF.

The chain recombines TRBV6-1 with TRBJ2-3; D is possibly TRBD2 (5 bases). V was clipped by 1 base and J by 6 bases, with 8 bases between them. This CDR3 is 13 amino acids long. Germline CDR1 reads MNHNS; CDR2 reads SASEGT. The CDR3 region has the DNA TGTGCCAGCAGTGAAGTGTGGAGGGATACGCAGTATTTT. This encodes CASSEVWRDTQYF.

V and J are TRBV29-1 and TRBJ2-3; TRBD1 matches at 11 bases. The germline CDR1 and CDR2 sequences are SQVTM and ANQGSEA. The CDR3 loop spans 13 amino acids. J lost 3 bases, V lost 8 bases, and 4 bases had no gene match. Written as DNA, the CDR3 is TGCAGCTCGGGGACAGGGGGTACAGATACGCAGTATTTT. Translation gives CSSGTGGTDTQYF.

This clone was found once. The chain is built from TRBV6-5 and TRBJ1-1; 11 nucleotides match TRBD1. Germline V CDR1 and CDR2: MNHEY, SVGAGI. CDR3 length: 15 amino acids. V gave up 4 bases and J gave up 7 bases; unmatched junction bases: 8. The CDR3 is CASSFTGTGGYEAFF. The CDR3, as DNA: TGTGCCAGCAGTTTTACCGGGACAGGGGGTTATGAAGCTTTCTTT.

The chain links TRBV27 to TRBJ1-1; no clear D. V lost 4 bases, J lost 0 bases, and 9 bases lay in between. The CDR3 sequence is 14 residues long. Germline V gives CDR1 MNHEY, CDR2 SMNVEV (reference sequence). CDR3 residues: CASSSKRVNTEAFF. The CDR3 bases are TGTGCCAGCAGTTCTAAGAGAGTGAACACTGAAGCTTTCTTT.